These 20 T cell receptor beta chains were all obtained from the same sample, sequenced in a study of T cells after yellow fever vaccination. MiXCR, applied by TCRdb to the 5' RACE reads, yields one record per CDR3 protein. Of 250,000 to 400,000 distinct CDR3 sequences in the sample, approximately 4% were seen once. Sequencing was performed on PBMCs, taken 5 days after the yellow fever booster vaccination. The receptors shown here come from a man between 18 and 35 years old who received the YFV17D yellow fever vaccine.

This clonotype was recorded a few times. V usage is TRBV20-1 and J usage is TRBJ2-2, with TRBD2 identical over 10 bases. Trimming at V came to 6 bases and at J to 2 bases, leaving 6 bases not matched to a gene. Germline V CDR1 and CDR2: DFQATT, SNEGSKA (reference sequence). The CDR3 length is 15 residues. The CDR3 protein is CSAPSGGANTGELFF. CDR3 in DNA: TGCAGTGCCCCTAGCGGGGGAGCTAACACCGGGGAGCTGTTTTTT.

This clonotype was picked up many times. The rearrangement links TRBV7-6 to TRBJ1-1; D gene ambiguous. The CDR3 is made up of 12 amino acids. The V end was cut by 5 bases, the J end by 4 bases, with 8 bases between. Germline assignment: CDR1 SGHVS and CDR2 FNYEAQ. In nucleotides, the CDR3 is TGTGCCAGCAGCCCGATCGCCACTGAAGCTTTCTTT. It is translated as CASSPIATEAFF.

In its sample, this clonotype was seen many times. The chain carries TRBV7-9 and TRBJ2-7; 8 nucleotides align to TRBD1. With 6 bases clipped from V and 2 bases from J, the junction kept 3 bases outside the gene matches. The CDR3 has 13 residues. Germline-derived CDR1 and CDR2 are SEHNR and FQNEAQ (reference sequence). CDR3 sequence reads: CASRGTGAYEQYF. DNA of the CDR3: TGTGCCAGCAGGGGGACAGGAGCCTACGAGCAGTACTTC.

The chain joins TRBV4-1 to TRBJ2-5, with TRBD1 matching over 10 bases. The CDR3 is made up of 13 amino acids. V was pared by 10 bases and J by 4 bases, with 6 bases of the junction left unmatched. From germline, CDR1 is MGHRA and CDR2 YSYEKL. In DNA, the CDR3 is TGCGCCACTGGACAGGGGGGTCGAGAGACCCAGTACTTC. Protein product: CATGQGGRETQYF.

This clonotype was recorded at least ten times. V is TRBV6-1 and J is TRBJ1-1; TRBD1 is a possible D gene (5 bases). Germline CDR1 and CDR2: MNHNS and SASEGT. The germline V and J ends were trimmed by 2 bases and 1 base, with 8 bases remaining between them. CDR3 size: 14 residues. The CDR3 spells CASSELGPNTEAFF. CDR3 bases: TGTGCCAGCAGTGAATTGGGACCGAACACTGAAGCTTTCTTT.

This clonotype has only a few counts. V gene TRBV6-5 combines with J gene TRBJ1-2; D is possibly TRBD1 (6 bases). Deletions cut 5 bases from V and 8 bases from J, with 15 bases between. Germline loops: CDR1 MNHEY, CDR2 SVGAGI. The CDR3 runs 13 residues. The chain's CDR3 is CASSLDSSRGYTF. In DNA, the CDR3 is TGTGCCAGCAGTCTGGACAGCTCCAGAGGCTACACCTTC.

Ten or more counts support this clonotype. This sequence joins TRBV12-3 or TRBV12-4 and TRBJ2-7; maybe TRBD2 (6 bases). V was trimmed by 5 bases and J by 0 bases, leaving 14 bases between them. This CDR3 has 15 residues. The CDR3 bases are TGTGCCAGCAGTAAGGGACTCTCAAGCTCCTACGAGCAGTACTTC. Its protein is CASSKGLSSSYEQYF.

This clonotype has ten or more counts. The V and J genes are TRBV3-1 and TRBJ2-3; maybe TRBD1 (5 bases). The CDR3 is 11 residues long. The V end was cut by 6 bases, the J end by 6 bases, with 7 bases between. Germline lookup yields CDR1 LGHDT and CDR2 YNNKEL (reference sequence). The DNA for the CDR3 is TGTGCCAGCAGTCGACAGGATACGCAGTATTTT. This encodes CASSRQDTQYF.

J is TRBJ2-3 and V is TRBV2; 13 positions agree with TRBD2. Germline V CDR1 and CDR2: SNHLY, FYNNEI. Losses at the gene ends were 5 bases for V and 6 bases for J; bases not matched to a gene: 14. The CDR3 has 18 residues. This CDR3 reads CASSFPLTGTSGADTQYF. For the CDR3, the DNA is TGTGCCAGCAGTTTCCCCTTAACCGGGACTAGCGGGGCGGATACGCAGTATTTT.

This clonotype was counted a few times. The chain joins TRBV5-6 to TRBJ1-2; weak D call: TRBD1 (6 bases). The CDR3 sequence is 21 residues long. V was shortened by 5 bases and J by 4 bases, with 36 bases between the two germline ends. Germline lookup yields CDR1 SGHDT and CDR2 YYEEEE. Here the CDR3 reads CASRVGTFYRDTRIHGYGYTF. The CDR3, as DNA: TGTGCCAGCAGGGTTGGGACTTTCTACCGGGACACCCGTATCCATGGCTATGGCTACACCTTC.

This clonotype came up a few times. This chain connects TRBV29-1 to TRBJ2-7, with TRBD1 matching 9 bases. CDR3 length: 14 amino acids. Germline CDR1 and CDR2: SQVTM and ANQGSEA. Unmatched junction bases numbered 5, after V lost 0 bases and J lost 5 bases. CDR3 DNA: TGCAGCGTTGAAGATCGGGACAGGGCAAACGAGCAGTACTTC. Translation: CSVEDRDRANEQYF.

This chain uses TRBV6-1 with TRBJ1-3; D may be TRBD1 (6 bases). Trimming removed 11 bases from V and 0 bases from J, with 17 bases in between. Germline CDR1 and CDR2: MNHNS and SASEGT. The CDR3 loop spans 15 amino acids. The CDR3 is CALQSGAGSGNTIYF. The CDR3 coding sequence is TGTGCCCTTCAGTCGGGGGCAGGCTCTGGAAACACCATATATTTT.

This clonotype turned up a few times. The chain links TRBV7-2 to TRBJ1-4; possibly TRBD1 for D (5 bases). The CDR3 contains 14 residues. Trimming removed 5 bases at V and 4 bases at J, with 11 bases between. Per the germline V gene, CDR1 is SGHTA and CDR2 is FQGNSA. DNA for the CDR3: TGTGCCAGCAGCCCGACAGCTGTTAATGAAAAACTGTTTTTT. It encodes CASSPTAVNEKLFF.

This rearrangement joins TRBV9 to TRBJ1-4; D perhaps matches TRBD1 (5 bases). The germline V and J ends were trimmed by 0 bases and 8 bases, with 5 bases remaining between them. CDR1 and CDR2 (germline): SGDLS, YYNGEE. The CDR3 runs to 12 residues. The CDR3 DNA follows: TGTGCCAGCAGCGTAGAGGGGGAAAAACTGTTTTTT. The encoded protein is CASSVEGEKLFF.

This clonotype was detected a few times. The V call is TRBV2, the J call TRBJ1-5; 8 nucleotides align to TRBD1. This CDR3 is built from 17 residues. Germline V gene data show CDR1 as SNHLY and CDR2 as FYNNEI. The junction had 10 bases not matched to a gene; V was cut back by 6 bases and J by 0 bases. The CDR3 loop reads CASRGNQGAYSNQPQHF. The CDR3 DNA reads TGTGCCAGCAGAGGCAATCAGGGGGCCTATAGCAATCAGCCCCAGCATTTT.

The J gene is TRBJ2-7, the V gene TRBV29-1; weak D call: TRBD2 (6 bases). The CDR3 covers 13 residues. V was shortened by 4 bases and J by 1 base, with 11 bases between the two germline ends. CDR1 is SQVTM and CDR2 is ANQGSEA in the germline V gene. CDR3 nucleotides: TGCAGCGTTGTGGATAGCGGTTCCTACGAGCAGTACTTC. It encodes CSVVDSGSYEQYF.

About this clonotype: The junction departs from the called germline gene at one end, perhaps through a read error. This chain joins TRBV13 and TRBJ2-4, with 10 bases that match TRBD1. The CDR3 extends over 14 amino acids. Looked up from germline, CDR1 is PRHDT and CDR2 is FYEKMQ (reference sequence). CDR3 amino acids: CASSVGQGGNIQYF. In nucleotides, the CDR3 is TGTGCCAGCAGCGTAGGACAGGGGGGGAACATTCAGTACTTC.

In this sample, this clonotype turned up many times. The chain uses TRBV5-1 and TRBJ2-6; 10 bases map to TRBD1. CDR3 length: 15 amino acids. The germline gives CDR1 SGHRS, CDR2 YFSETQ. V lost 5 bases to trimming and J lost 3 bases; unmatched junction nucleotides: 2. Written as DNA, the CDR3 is TGCGCCAGCAGGACAGGGGGCAGTGGGGCCAACGTCCTGACTTTC. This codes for CASRTGGSGANVLTF.

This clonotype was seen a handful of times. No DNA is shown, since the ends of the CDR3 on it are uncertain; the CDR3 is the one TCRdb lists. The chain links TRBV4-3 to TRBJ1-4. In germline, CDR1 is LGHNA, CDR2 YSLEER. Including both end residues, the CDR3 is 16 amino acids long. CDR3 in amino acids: CASSQGLFKLMKNCFF.

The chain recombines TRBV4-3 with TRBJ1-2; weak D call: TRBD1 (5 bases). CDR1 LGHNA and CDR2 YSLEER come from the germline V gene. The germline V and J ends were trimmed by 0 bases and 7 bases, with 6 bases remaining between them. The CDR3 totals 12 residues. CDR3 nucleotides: TGCGCCAGCAGCCAAGAGGGACTTGGCTACACCTTC. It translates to CASSQEGLGYTF.